The 18 T cell receptor beta chains below all came from one sample that was sequenced in a study of T-cell memory formation after mild COVID-19. Via MiXCR, TCRdb re-called the 5' RACE reads, giving one row per CDR3 protein. The sample gives 25,000 to 30,000 distinct CDR3 sequences, 12% of which show up once; nearly 15% is in the top ten. The sample was PBMCs or a T cell subset sorted from them (not recorded which). These receptors were collected from an adult woman who had mild COVID-19 (a few samples of this study predate the infection). Cell type and time point are not known.

This clonotype was picked up many times. The V gene is TRBV12-3 or TRBV12-4, the J gene TRBJ2-7, with 8 positions matching TRBD1. The CDR3 is made up of 14 amino acids. The V gene end was trimmed by 3 bases and the J gene end by 7 bases; junction bases not matched to a gene: 8. The CDR3 loop is CASSFTDRVGEQYF. The CDR3 region has the DNA TGTGCCAGCAGTTTTACGGACAGGGTGGGGGAGCAGTACTTC.

This clonotype showed up many times. This rearrangement joins TRBV12-3 or TRBV12-4 to TRBJ1-5; a possible D gene is TRBD1 (5 bases). The CDR3 length is 15 residues. V was trimmed by 5 bases and J by 7 bases, leaving 18 bases between them. Here the CDR3 reads CASSGAGGSEQPQHF. The CDR3 nucleotides are TGTGCCAGCAGTGGGGCAGGAGGCTCGGAGCAGCCCCAGCATTTT.

This clonotype came up many times. The J gene is TRBJ2-1, the V gene TRBV18; 8 bases align to TRBD1. The CDR3 loop spans 14 amino acids. The ends lost 4 bases at V and 7 bases at J; junction bases unmatched: 6. The germline V gene encodes CDR1 KGHSH and CDR2 LQKENI. Written as DNA, the CDR3 is TGTGCCAGCTCACTTTCGACAGGGGTGAATGAGCAGTTCTTC. Translating it yields CASSLSTGVNEQFF.

This clonotype was seen repeatedly, ten times or more. The chain carries TRBV2 and TRBJ2-1; TRBD1 matches at 8 bases. Germline V gene lookup returns CDR1 SNHLY and CDR2 FYNNEI. Losses at the gene ends were 6 bases for V and 3 bases for J; bases not matched to a gene: 7. The CDR3 totals 15 residues. The CDR3 nucleotides read TGTGCCAGCAGCTTTGGACAGGGCCTCTACAATGAGCAGTTCTTC. Its protein is CASSFGQGLYNEQFF.

This clonotype showed up many times. The CDR3, as DNA: TGTGCCAGCAGTGAACTTCGTGGGTCACCCCTCCACTTT. Translating it yields CASSELRGSPLHF. The J gene is TRBJ1-6, the V gene TRBV2, with D hard to call. CDR1 SNHLY and CDR2 FYNNEI come from the germline V gene. The CDR3 spans 13 residues. V was shortened by 2 bases and J by 10 bases, with 9 bases between the two germline ends. The whole variable domain, remainder taken from reference TRBV2 and TRBJ1-6, is EPEVTQTPSHQVTQMGQEVILRCVPISNHLYFYWYRQILGQKVEFLVSFYNNEISEKSEIFDDQFSVERPDGSNFTLKIRSTKLEDSAMYFCASSELRGSPLHFGNGTRLTVT.

This clonotype was detected ten times or more. The CDR3 coding sequence is TGTGCCACCAGCAGAGACAGGGGGCCCTACGAGCAGTACTTC. Protein sequence: CATSRDRGPYEQYF. The chain couples TRBV15 to TRBJ2-7; 8 bases align to TRBD1. Trimming at V came to 0 bases and at J to 2 bases, leaving 0 bases not matched to a gene. The CDR3 covers 14 residues. Germline V gives CDR1 LNHNV, CDR2 YYDKDF (reference sequence).

This clonotype was seen many times. V is TRBV5-6 and J is TRBJ2-2, with a weak D call TRBD2 (6 bases). Between the trimmed V and J ends, which lost 5 bases and 3 bases, there was a span of 11 bases. The CDR3 totals 14 residues. Looked up from germline, CDR1 is SGHDT and CDR2 is YYEEEE. CDR3 nucleotide sequence: TGTGCCAGCAGTTCGGGACTGCACACCGGGGAGCTGTTTTTT. Its translation is CASSSGLHTGELFF.

This clonotype has a count of ten or more. The chain joins TRBV27 to TRBJ1-5; 9 nucleotides match TRBD1. The germline V gene encodes CDR1 MNHEY and CDR2 SMNVEV (reference sequence). After removal of 6 bases from V and 9 bases from J, the junction contained 9 bases not matched to a gene. The length of the CDR3 is 14 residues. In nucleotides, the CDR3 is TGTGCCAGCAGGGGGACAGGGTTGTCACGGCCCCAGCATTTT. Amino acids: CASRGTGLSRPQHF.

V and J are TRBV5-4 and TRBJ2-2; perhaps TRBD1 as D (6 bases). Per germline, CDR1 SGHNT and CDR2 YYREEE (reference sequence). With 3 bases removed from V and 6 bases from J, the gap between germline ends came to 12 bases. The CDR3 is 14 amino acids. The CDR3 here is CASSSWDKPGELFF. CDR3 DNA sequence: TGTGCCAGCAGCTCTTGGGACAAACCCGGGGAGCTGTTTTTT.

Many counts were recorded for this clonotype. This chain joins TRBV29-1 and TRBJ1-2; D possibly corresponds to TRBD1 (6 bases). This CDR3 is 14 amino acids long. Germline assignment: CDR1 SQVTM and CDR2 ANQGSEA. Trimming cost V 4 bases and J 2 bases, with 14 bases left between them. CDR3 DNA: TGCAGCGTTGCCCGGGACACACAAAACTATGGCTACACCTTC. This translates into CSVARDTQNYGYTF. Combining the CDR3 with reference TRBV29-1 and TRBJ1-2 gives the whole variable domain SAVISQKPSRDICQRGTSLTIQCQVDSQVTMMFWYRQQPGQSLTLIATANQGSEATYESGFVIDKFPISRPNLTFSTLTVSNMSPEDSSIYLCSVARDTQNYGYTFGSGTRLTVV.

This clonotype has more than one count but fewer than ten. The rearrangement uses TRBV3-1 and TRBJ2-1; the D gene is possibly TRBD2 (6 bases). The CDR3 loop spans 11 amino acids. V lost 8 bases and J 10 bases, leaving 12 bases between the germline ends. The germline V gene has CDR1 LGHDT and CDR2 YNNKEL (reference sequence). CDR3 sequence: CASSGSGEQFF. CDR3 bases: TGTGCCAGCTCGGGAAGCGGGGAGCAGTTCTTC.

This clonotype was observed many times. The gene calls are TRBV14 and TRBJ2-2; maybe TRBD2 (5 bases). Germline CDR1 reads SGHDN; CDR2 reads FVKESK. The V and J ends lost 3 bases and 7 bases respectively, with 12 bases between them. The CDR3 runs 14 residues. The CDR3 protein is CASSHRGPIGELFF. The DNA for the CDR3 is TGTGCCAGCAGCCACCGAGGGCCGATCGGGGAGCTGTTTTTT. The whole variable domain, remainder taken from reference TRBV14 and TRBJ2-2, is EAGVTQFPSHSVIEKGQTVTLRCDPISGHDNLYWYRRVMGKEIKFLLHFVKESKQDESGMPNNRFLAERTGGTYSTLKVQPAELEDSGVYFCASSHRGPIGELFFGEGSRLTVL.

Ten or more counts support this clonotype. This chain uses TRBV15 with TRBJ2-1; D remains unclear. Germline loops: CDR1 LNHNV, CDR2 YYDKDF (reference sequence). Trimming stripped 1 base from V and 5 bases from J, with 9 bases between. This CDR3 has 14 residues. As DNA, the CDR3 is TGTGCCACCAGCAGAGGTGGGGATAACAATGAGCAGTTCTTC. It specifies CATSRGGDNNEQFF.

The sample holds many counts of this clonotype. This chain links TRBV2 with TRBJ1-1, with D possibly being TRBD1 (5 bases). The CDR3 has 17 amino acids. CDR1 and CDR2 from the germline V gene are SNHLY and FYNNEI. V was pared by 9 bases and J by 0 bases, with 23 bases between. CDR3 sequence reads: CARMLSGNFIMNTEAFF. CDR3 nucleotide sequence: TGTGCCAGAATGCTGTCAGGGAATTTTATTATGAACACTGAAGCTTTCTTT. The full variable domain, completed using reference TRBV2 and TRBJ1-1, is EPEVTQTPSHQVTQMGQEVILRCVPISNHLYFYWYRQILGQKVEFLVSFYNNEISEKSEIFDDQFSVERPDGSNFTLKIRSTKLEDSAMYFCARMLSGNFIMNTEAFFGQGTRLTVV.

This chain links TRBV5-1 with TRBJ1-1; possibly TRBD1 for D (6 bases). V lost 4 bases and J lost 2, with 15 bases in between. CDR1 is SGHRS, CDR2 YFSETQ, per germline. The CDR3 is made up of 15 amino acids. The CDR3 coding sequence is TGCGCCAGCAGCCCCCCGACAGGAGCTAACACTGAAGCTTTCTTT. The encoded protein is CASSPPTGANTEAFF. Filled out from reference TRBV5-1 and TRBJ1-1, the complete variable domain reads KAGVTQTPRYLIKTRGQQVTLSCSPISGHRSVSWYQQTPGQGLQFLFEYFSETQRNKGNFPGRFSGRQFSNSRSEMNVSTLELGDSALYLCASSPPTGANTEAFFGQGTRLTVV.

The V call is TRBV29-1, the J call TRBJ2-7; 9 bases align to TRBD1. The V and J ends lost 2 bases and 0 bases, in that order; junction bases with no gene match: 2. The CDR3 is 14 residues long. The V gene's germline CDR1 is SQVTM and CDR2 ANQGSEA. The CDR3 bases are TGCAGCGTTGAACTGACAGGGGGCTCCTACGAGCAGTACTTC. Translated: CSVELTGGSYEQYF.

This clonotype occurred many times. V usage is TRBV29-1 and J usage is TRBJ2-3, with unresolved D. CDR3 length: 14 amino acids. Trimming left V 4 bases short and J 1 base short, with 12 bases between. Germline CDR1 is SQVTM and CDR2 is ANQGSEA. This CDR3 is CSVAVGPGTDTQYF. The CDR3 DNA reads as TGCAGCGTTGCGGTCGGCCCTGGCACAGATACGCAGTATTTT.

Many counts were recorded for this clonotype. The V and J genes are TRBV20-1 and TRBJ2-7; D might be TRBD2 (6 bases). The CDR3 extends over 14 amino acids. With 0 bases removed from V and 4 bases from J, the gap between germline ends came to 13 bases. Germline V CDR1 and CDR2: DFQATT, SNEGSKA (reference sequence). The CDR3 protein is CSAREVADQYEQYF. In nucleotides, the CDR3 is TGCAGTGCTAGAGAGGTAGCGGATCAATACGAGCAGTACTTC.